Listed below are T cell receptor beta chains from one sample, sequenced in a study of control samples from healthy donors and cancer patients. The data were produced by immunoSEQ multiplex PCR, yet TCRdb's version contains in-frame clones alone and is incomplete. The sample contains approximately 150,000 clones, roughly nine tenths of which appear only once. Sample: blood. All receptors come from a man in his late teens or twenties in good health. The CDR3 runs from the conserved cysteine through the conserved F or W. D genes are given only for firm matches. Size is stated for part of the rows, as once, few or many counts, or as a class when the clone is expanded.

J | size | V | D | CDR3 | DNA
TRBJ1-1 | - | TRBV7-3 | - | CASSPLPLDRMSTEAFF | TGTGCCAGCAGCCCTCTCCCCCTCGACAGGATGAGCACTGAGGCTTTCTTT
TRBJ2-1 | - | TRBV7-2 | TRBD2 | CASSLRLAGGLGEQFF | TGTGCCAGCAGCTTACGACTAGCGGGGGGCCTGGGTGAGCAGTTCTTC
TRBJ1-4 | - | TRBV7-2 | - | CASSLDLGGYEKLFF | TGTGCCAGCAGCTTAGACTTGGGGGGCTACGAAAAACTGTTTTTT
TRBJ1-2 | - | TRBV6-5 | - | CASSYRGGSYGYTF | TGTGCCAGCAGTTACCGGGGAGGATCCTATGGCTACACCTTC
TRBJ1-4 | - | TRBV11-2 | TRBD1 | CASSTPFRDRDWDEKLFF | TGTGCCAGCAGCACACCCTTCCGGGACAGGGACTGGGATGAAAAACTGTTTTTT
TRBJ2-2 | - | TRBV4-3 | - | CASSQVAGRGNTGELFF | TGCGCCAGCAGCCAAGTCGCGGGACGGGGGAACACCGGGGAGCTGTTTTTT
TRBJ2-4 | - | TRBV7-8 | - | CASSLGLGLAKNIQYF | TGTGCCAGCAGCTTAGGGCTGGGTTTAGCCAAAAACATTCAGTACTTC
TRBJ1-4 | - | TRBV6-6 | - | CASSAIREEKLFF | TGTGCCAGCAGTGCCATAAGGGAGGAAAAACTGTTTTTT
TRBJ2-7 | - | TRBV7-9 | - | CASSLKGDGYSYEQYF | TGTGCCAGCAGCTTAAAAGGGGACGGCTACTCCTACGAGCAGTACTTC
TRBJ1-5 | - | TRBV23-1 | - | CASSQKVPNQPQHF | TGCGCCAGCAGTCAAAAGGTCCCCAATCAGCCCCAGCATTTT
TRBJ1-1 | - | TRBV6-2/TRBV6-3 | - | CASSSGAEAFF | TGTGCCAGCAGTTCGGGCGCTGAAGCTTTCTTT
TRBJ1-5 | - | TRBV27 | - | CASSLLRGHQPQHF | TGTGCCAGCAGTTTACTAAGGGGCCATCAGCCCCAGCATTTT
TRBJ2-7 | - | TRBV7-3 | TRBD1 | CASSLSGGQGNYEQYF | TGTGCCAGCAGCTTATCAGGGGGACAGGGGAACTACGAGCAGTACTTC
TRBJ2-7 | - | TRBV19 | TRBD1 | CASSPGQVYEQYF | TGTGCCAGTAGCCCGGGACAGGTCTACGAGCAGTACTTC
TRBJ2-2 | - | TRBV2 | TRBD1 | CASRTGVYGELFF | TGTGCCAGCCGGACAGGGGTTTACGGGGAGCTGTTTTTT
TRBJ2-7 | - | TRBV7-8 | - | CASSPGSYEQYF | TGTGCCAGCAGCCCGGGCTCCTACGAGCAGTACTTC
TRBJ1-6 | - | TRBV5-5 | - | CASSLFLGDTHYNSPLHF | TGTGCCAGCAGCTTGTTCCTAGGCGATACTCACTATAATTCACCCCTCCACTTT
TRBJ1-1 | - | TRBV7-2 | - | CASSPQGETEAFF | TGTGCCAGCAGCCCCCAAGGGGAGACTGAAGCTTTCTTT
TRBJ2-5 | - | TRBV6-6 | TRBD2 | CASSRSTTSGGYQETQYF | TGTGCCAGCAGCCGATCCACGACTAGCGGGGGTTACCAAGAGACCCAGTACTTC
TRBJ1-4 | - | TRBV4-1 | - | CASSQDVFGAGMKEKLFF | TGCGCCAGCAGCCAAGATGTTTTTGGAGCGGGGATGAAAGAAAAACTGTTTTTT
TRBJ2-7 | - | TRBV5-6 | TRBD1 | CASSWGTGSSYEQYF | TGTGCCAGCAGCTGGGGGACAGGGAGCTCCTACGAGCAGTACTTC
TRBJ1-2 | - | TRBV9 | TRBD1 | CASSVGDRPNYGYTF | TGTGCCAGCAGCGTTGGGGACAGGCCGAACTATGGCTACACCTTC
TRBJ2-7 | once | TRBV7-2 | - | CASSSQAGTYEQYF | TGTGCCAGCAGTTCCCAGGCGGGGACCTACGAGCAGTACTTC
TRBJ1-3 | - | TRBV6-2/TRBV6-3 | - | CASSYSQESSGNTIYF | TGTGCCAGCAGTTATAGCCAGGAGTCGTCTGGAAACACCATATATTTT
TRBJ1-1 | - | TRBV5-6 | TRBD1 | CASSGTGSNTEAFF | TGTGCCAGCAGCGGGACAGGATCGAACACTGAAGCTTTCTTT
TRBJ2-3 | - | TRBV9 | - | CASGAGYSTDTQYF | TGTGCCAGCGGGGCGGGGTATAGCACAGATACGCAGTATTTT
TRBJ2-1 | - | TRBV19 | TRBD2 | CASSLLAGFSLGGQFF | TGTGCCAGTAGCCTTCTAGCGGGGTTTTCCCTAGGGGGGCAGTTCTTC
TRBJ2-3 | - | TRBV7-3 | - | CASSWDDTDTQYF | TGTGCCAGCAGCTGGGACGACACAGATACGCAGTATTTT
TRBJ2-3 | - | TRBV3-1/TRBV3-2 | TRBD2 | CASTTSGGHTDTQYF | TGTGCCAGCACGACTAGCGGGGGACACACAGATACGCAGTATTTT
TRBJ1-6 | once | TRBV10-2 | - | CASTRGDRYYNSPLHF | TGCGCCAGCACAAGAGGGGACCGTTACTATAATTCACCCCTCCACTTT
TRBJ1-3 | - | TRBV5-1 | - | CASQGPGNTIYF | TGCGCCAGTCAGGGGCCCGGAAACACCATATATTTT
TRBJ1-1 | - | TRBV5-1 | - | CASASHSDTEAFF | TGCGCCAGCGCGTCACATAGTGACACTGAAGCTTTCTTT
TRBJ2-7 | - | TRBV5-6 | - | CASSSSYEQYF | TGTGCCAGCAGCTCCTCCTACGAGCAGTACTTC
TRBJ2-1 | - | TRBV9 | - | CASSPLGGFNEQFF | TGTGCCAGCAGCCCTCTCGGGGGTTTCAATGAGCAGTTCTTC
TRBJ2-7 | - | TRBV7-6 | - | CASSLGDRYYEQYF | TGTGCCAGCAGCTTGGGGGACCGTTACTACGAGCAGTACTTC
TRBJ2-7 | - | TRBV4-1 | - | CASSPEPRASYEQYF | TGCGCCAGCAGCCCCGAGCCGAGAGCATCCTACGAGCAGTACTTC
TRBJ1-2 | - | TRBV9 | TRBD1 | CASSGGTGGYYGYTF | TGTGCCAGCAGCGGAGGGACAGGGGGCTACTATGGCTACACCTTC
TRBJ1-2 | once | TRBV2 | - | CASRNGGSYGYTF | TGTGCCAGCCGGAACGGGGGGAGCTATGGCTACACCTTC
TRBJ2-1 | - | TRBV28 | - | CASSSGTRNLHSYNEQFF | TGTGCCAGCAGTTCCGGGACTCGAAATCTCCACTCCTACAATGAGCAGTTCTTC
TRBJ1-6 | - | TRBV27 | TRBD1 | CASSLLRQGNSPLHF | TGTGCCAGCAGTTTATTAAGACAGGGAAATTCACCCCTCCACTTT
TRBJ2-2 | - | TRBV11-3 | TRBD1 | CASSPEEGGGTGELFF | TGTGCCAGCAGCCCCGAGGAAGGGGGCGGTACCGGGGAGCTGTTTTTT